The source of this T cell receptor beta chain is a study of T cell changes during pregnancy in multiple sclerosis. Using immunoSEQ multiplex PCR, the repertoire was profiled, and TCRdb retains in-frame clones only, with some absent. The data hold roughly 90,000 clones, with approximately 90% observed a single time. The length of the CDR3 is 13 residues. CDR1 is MDHEN, CDR2 SYDVKM, per germline. Trimming stripped 5 bases from V and 11 bases from J, with 17 bases between. This sequence originates from a female donor with multiple sclerosis, enrolled in a pregnancy study. The sequencing used peripheral blood, collected before pregnancy. The rearrangement uses TRBV28 and TRBJ2-3, with D perhaps matching TRBD1 (5 bases). CDR3 sequence: CASSPPPGWRQYF. CDR3 in DNA: TGTGCCAGCAGTCCTCCCCCAGGGTGGAGGCAGTATTTT.